This TCR beta chain was sequenced in a study of T cells in narcolepsy. The CDR3 loop spans 14 amino acids. Trimming removed 6 bases at V and 7 bases at J, with 16 bases between. The V gene's germline CDR1 is SNHLY and CDR2 FYNNEI. Sequencing was performed with immunoSEQ multiplex PCR; in TCRdb, only in-frame clones are kept and a portion is missing. The repertoire consists of around 30,000 clones, with around 79% occurring once and the leading ten covering more than 6.5%. This clonotype originated in a human donor in good health. Specimen: memory (CD45RA-) CD4+ T cells from blood. The chain combines TRBV2 with TRBJ2-1; D is possibly TRBD2 (7 bases). CDR3 in amino acids: CASRGGGVINEQFF. CDR3 in DNA: TGTGCCAGCAGAGGGGGGGGTGTTATAAATGAGCAGTTCTTC.